This entry features one TCR beta chain sequence. Its matching antigen is unknown. The data belong to a study of T cell responses to AZD1222 COVID-19 vaccine. Study as a whole: Analyses pooled second doses at about 4 or about 12 weeks. Findings and limits, study-wide: Among AZD1222 vaccinees, only 5 to 7 were seropositive at baseline.

Generated by immunoSEQ multiplex PCR, the TCRdb table keeps only in-frame clones and is missing some. This sample has approximately 170,000 clones, with approximately 92% found just once. CDR3 size: 14 residues. Germline assignment: CDR1 MDHEN and CDR2 SYDVKM. The V and J ends lost 5 bases and 5 bases respectively, with 13 bases between them. The TCR comes from an adult in good health. The rearrangement links TRBV28 to TRBJ1-5, with D possibly being TRBD1 (5 bases). This material consisted of peripheral blood, taken on day 0 of AZD1222 vaccination. The CDR3 region is CASSKRGPDQPQHF. CDR3 nucleotides: TGTGCCAGCAGTAAAAGGGGCCCCGATCAGCCCCAGCATTTT.